This T cell receptor (beta chain) was retrieved from a study of chemoradiotherapy in HPV16-positive cancers. Study conclusions and caveats: Candidate HPV-specific clones and E7-related TCR motifs grew in tumor during treatment. For HPV16-positive patients, expanding HPV-responsive T cells associated with longer recurrence-free survival.

The method was immunoSEQ multiplex PCR; TCRdb's version includes in-frame clones alone and lacks a portion of them. This table has roughly 9,000 clones, roughly 78% appearing once. Note on this clone: No antigen is known for it.

This CDR3 contains 14 residues. The V gene lost 1 base and the J gene lost 7 bases, with 13 bases spanning the gap. Germline CDR1 reads SNHLY; CDR2 reads FYNNEI. The TCR was taken from a human donor with HPV-associated anogenital cancer. J is TRBJ1-2 and V is TRBV2, with D possibly TRBD1 on 5 matching bases. Collection of the sample occurred from a patient who underwent chemoradiotherapy. The CDR3 nucleotides are TGTGCCAGCAGTGAAGAGCGGGGGGTTGGTGGCTACACCTTC. Translating it yields CASSEERGVGGYTF. Combining the CDR3 with reference TRBV2 and TRBJ1-2 gives the whole variable domain EPEVTQTPSHQVTQMGQEVILRCVPISNHLYFYWYRQILGQKVEFLVSFYNNEISEKSEIFDDQFSVERPDGSNFTLKIRSTKLEDSAMYFCASSEERGVGGYTFGSGTRLTVV.